What follows describes a single TCR beta chain. The table lists this clonotype with a few counts. Its cognate antigen has yet to be identified. No quality values exist for individual bases; no much larger clone is one base distant. The sample originates from a study of blood T cells in healthy people across ages (dated by TCRdb to the mid-2010s). With respect to the entire study: In model experiments, template switching captured about one uniquely barcoded TCR beta cDNA molecule for every two T cells. For two donors (one aged 18 to 30 and one aged 80 or older), the study analyzed two additional independent replicas of 1 million unique cDNA reads from the same blood draw. The study measured age-related changes in TCR beta repertoire diversity using deep sequencing normalized with unique cDNA molecular identifiers. To avoid experimental bias, donors of different ages were randomly spread across the sequencing lanes. The donors were divided into four age groups: young (average approximately 15 years), middle-aged (approximately 41), aged (approximately 64) and long-lived (82).

Systemically healthy Caucasian individuals from Russia, 35 to 50 in total and aged 6 to 90 years, were included as donors. Each donor gave about 9.7 milliliters of peripheral blood, drawn into EDTA-treated Vacutainer tubes. PBMCs were isolated by Ficoll-Paque density-gradient centrifugation, with at least 6 million obtained per sample. Trizol reagent was used to extract total RNA from the PBMCs, yielding at least 5.5 micrograms per sample. The percentages of naive CD45RAhigh/CD27high T cells were determined by flow cytometry on a PBMC aliquot from every donor. The paper as a whole reports these results and caveats: Estimates of total diversity based on one million sequenced T cells were regarded as lower bounds and as underestimates. There was a strong correlation between observed TCR beta diversity and the percentage of naive T cells measured by flow cytometry. Observed TCR beta diversity per million T cells fell roughly linearly with age, and a significant reduction was already apparent by age around 36. Compared with the aged group, the long-lived group had more naive CD4+ T cells, fewer expanded clones and increased TCR diversity, a pattern suggesting age selection. Because profiling used bulk unsorted PBMCs, naive and antigen-experienced compartments could not be compared conclusively. Because donor CMV infection status was unknown, age-related changes in expanded clonotypes were potentially confounded.

Library generation was performed with 5' RACE. The sequencer was an Illumina HiSeq 2500. A second PCR of roughly 6 to 11 cycles was run with a J-beta primer mix and a sample-barcoded 5' primer. A template-switch 5' adaptor carrying 12 random nucleotides introduced a unique molecular identifier onto each TCR beta cDNA molecule. Each sample yielded at least 2.5 million CDR3-containing paired-end reads. The Mint cDNA synthesis kit, primed by a TRBC-specific oligonucleotide, was used to synthesize first-strand cDNA from all RNA. Following uracil-DNA glycosylase treatment, a first 18-cycle PCR with universal primers M1SS and BC2_uni_R was performed on all cDNA. The published analysis was carried out like this. Each sample was normalized by randomly selecting 1 million high-quality reads, each carrying a distinct molecular identifier. Reads sharing molecular identifiers were discarded rather than binned into consensus sequences. MiTCR, set to a Q25 quality threshold and the strictest error-elimination algorithm, was used for CDR3 identification, clonotype clustering and error correction. Lower-bound total TCR beta diversity was estimated with a nonparametric unseen species model using Euler transformation. TCRdb applied fastp at Q25 and MiXCR to the public reads, then kept only in-frame beta chains. Duplicate CDR3 protein sequences are folded into a single record with the most common DNA and genes. Clone size and V and J calls follow TCRdb, not the original study. The sample table lists some 1.4 million distinct CDR3 sequences, roughly 40% of them with a count of one. Of the sample, approximately 7.9% is held by the ten largest clones.

The trim is 3 bases for V and 1 base for J, with a gap of 9 bases between the germline ends. CDR1 and CDR2 were assigned from the germline V gene as SGHAT and FQNNGV. CDR3 length: 14 amino acids, cysteine to phenylalanine. Here the CDR3 DNA is all that survives: 42 bases in frame from base 1. Recombination connected TRBV11-2 to TRBJ1-1; the D gene remains uncertain. Input material: blood. This TCR was sampled from a woman aged 18-35 years in good health. The DNA sequence reads TGTGCCAGCAGCTTTGGACGGAAGAACACTGAAGCTTTCTTT. It encodes CASSFGRKNTEAFF.